This T cell receptor beta chain was profiled in a study of identical twins (dated by TCRdb to 2016 to 2018). Describing the broader study: To test whether fetal clonotypes persist, the study used deep sequencing on TCR alpha and beta repertoires from monozygotic twins, unrelated adults of various ages, and cord blood. To rule out contamination, replicate twin experiments were performed at different times with different library preparation protocols.

Overall study results and their limits: Recombination models systematically underestimated out-of-frame TCR alpha sharing in monozygotic twins but agreed with sharing between unrelated individuals. Because the same donors could not be followed over many years, the conclusions depended on cross-sectional statistical analysis. Invariant T cells such as MAIT and iNKT could partly confound zero-insertion analyses, although diverse VJ usage argued against such confounding for most clonotypes. Abundant cord blood beta clonotypes had fewer insertions, young adult naive repertoires showed a similar but weaker trend, and memory repertoires showed no such trend. The excess sharing between twins in beta out-of-frame sequences was weaker because fewer shared sequences reduced the signal-to-noise ratio. Compared with coincidental sharing between unrelated individuals, out-of-frame TCR alpha sequences shared between twins had an excess of sequences with low generation probability.

The CDR3 numbers 15 residues from cysteine through phenylalanine. The DNA shown is the 45-base CDR3, in frame from base 1. From the germline V gene (reference sequence), CDR1 is MNHEY and CDR2 is SMNVEV. V ends up 7 bases short and J 8 bases short, with an unmatched junction base count of 9. Notes on this clonotype: The antigen this receptor binds is unknown. Base qualities are not provided; no much larger clone lies one nucleotide away.

The protocol used for the library was 5' RACE. Reads for this sample came from an Illumina HiSeq 2000. Template switching added a universal primer binding site, and the final cDNA carried a unique molecular identifier that allowed TCR cDNA molecules to be counted accurately. First-strand cDNA for TCR alpha and beta chains was synthesized from specific primers in the conserved constant-segment region. To control for contamination, every cDNA library was double barcoded, receiving both a SMART-Mk sample barcode and Illumina barcodes. TruSeq adapter sequences and Illumina sample barcodes were added in two successive PCR steps. The TCR alpha and beta cDNA libraries were sequenced on the Illumina HiSeq platform using custom primers. Concerning the study's data processing: MiGEC was used to process raw reads and extract unique molecular identifiers, and MiXCR was used to find CDR3 positions. Recombination models were inferred per individual with the repgenHMM and IGoR tools using an EM algorithm. The analysis of shared clonotypes was done with the tcR package in R, with sharing normalized by the product of cloneset sizes. Out-of-frame nonproductive sequences were analyzed to study raw recombination free of thymic and clonal selection effects. TCRdb trimmed the raw reads at Q25, called clones with MiXCR and kept productive beta chains. Each record represents a unique CDR3 protein, reported with the most common genes and DNA among its rows. For this entry, the V and J calls and clone size follow TCRdb and not the study's own pipeline. The sample profile shows some 1,600,000 distinct CDR3 sequences; less than 35% of them were found once. About 0.27% of the sample belongs to the ten largest clones.

Only healthy Caucasian donors were included. The sample taken for sequencing was cord blood. This clonotype was sampled from a newborn girl in good health. The chain is encoded by TRBV27 joined to TRBJ1-6, with 9 bases in between that match TRBD1. The CDR3 is CASTSPGQGDSPLHF. The sequenced DNA: TGTGCCAGCACCTCACCGGGACAGGGAGATTCACCCCTCCACTTT.